This T cell receptor (beta chain) was observed in a study of blood T cell repertoires in COVID-19. This clone was found once. Sequenced by immunoSEQ multiplex PCR; TCRdb stores in-frame clones only, minus some. Of 250,000 or so clones in the sample, roughly 87% were seen once. This CDR3 comprises 18 residues. The germline CDR1 and CDR2 sequences are SGHDN and FVKESK. Trimming removed 0 bases at V and 4 bases at J, with 21 bases between. This chain joins TRBV14 and TRBJ1-2, with D tentatively TRBD1 (5 bases). The sample consisted of PBMCs or T cells enriched from blood (not recorded which). This receptor was obtained from a woman aged 25 to 45 with acute COVID-19. The CDR3 protein is CASSQEGIYATASYGYTF. CDR3 nucleotides: TGTGCCAGCAGCCAAGAAGGAATTTACGCGACAGCCTCCTATGGCTACACCTTC.